Sequencing of this T cell receptor (beta chain) was carried out in a study of blood T cell repertoires in COVID-19. Germline values: CDR1 SNHLY, CDR2 FYNNEI. The CDR3 sequence is 15 residues long. After removal of 7 bases from V and 2 bases from J, the junction contained 9 bases not matched to a gene. This clone was observed a handful of times. Here immunoSEQ multiplex PCR was the method, and the copy in TCRdb shows in-frame clones only, minus some. The sample records around 330,000 clones, roughly 90% being singletons. This TCR derives from a woman between 18 and 29 years old who had recovered from COVID-19. This chain uses TRBV2 with TRBJ2-5; 8 nucleotides match TRBD2. What was sequenced was PBMCs or T cells enriched from blood (not recorded which). In DNA form, the CDR3 reads TGTGCCAGCACCCCGGGCCAGCGGGAGCAAGAGACCCAGTACTTC. Its translation is CASTPGQREQETQYF.